One and the same sample provided the 32 T cell receptor beta chains below, sequenced in a study of T cell responses to AZD1222 COVID-19 vaccine. Sequencing used immunoSEQ multiplex PCR; TCRdb keeps in-frame clones, though not all of them. The sample yields approximately 99,000 clones, about 85% seen once. Sequencing used peripheral blood, obtained on day 0 of AZD1222 vaccination. All receptors derive from an adult in good health.

This chain uses TRBV4-1 with TRBJ1-4; D is perhaps TRBD1 (5 bases). The CDR3 loop spans 15 amino acids. Germline lookup yields CDR1 MGHRA and CDR2 YSYEKL. Trimming cost V 4 bases and J 4 bases, with 13 bases left between them. CDR3 bases: TGCGCCAGCAGCCCCCGGGACGTACTTAATGAAAAACTGTTTTTT. Translated, it gives CASSPRDVLNEKLFF.

This chain joins TRBV7-8 and TRBJ1-4, with a tentative D call TRBD1 (5 bases). Per the germline V gene, CDR1 is SGHVS and CDR2 is FQNEAQ. V shed 4 bases and J shed 5 bases, with 14 bases lying between them. This CDR3 is 15 amino acids long. CDR3 sequence (DNA): TGTGCCAGCAGCTCAGCCCACCCAGGGAATGAAAAACTGTTTTTT. Its protein is CASSSAHPGNEKLFF.

This chain joins TRBV6-5 and TRBJ1-3, with 7 positions matching TRBD1. V lost 8 bases, J lost 4 bases, and 2 bases stayed unmatched. The CDR3 contains 12 residues. Germline V gene data show CDR1 as MNHEY and CDR2 as SVGAGI. The CDR3 DNA sequence: TGTGCCAGCGGGACAGAAGGAAACACCATATATTTT. Residues: CASGTEGNTIYF.

This clone occurred once. The CDR3: CASSLERGTYNEQFF. DNA of the CDR3: TGTGCCAGCAGTTTGGAGAGAGGAACCTACAATGAGCAGTTCTTC. This chain connects TRBV11-3 to TRBJ2-1; D is uncertain. The CDR3 runs to 15 residues. From germline, CDR1 is SGHNT and CDR2 YENEEA. Trimming took 6 bases from V and 2 from J, leaving 14 bases between them. Variable domain in full (rest from reference TRBV11-3 and TRBJ2-1): EAGVVQSPRYKIIEKKQPVAFWCNPISGHNTLYWYLQNLGQGPELLIRYENEEAVDDSQLPKDRFSAERLKGVDSTLKIQPAELGDSAVYLCASSLERGTYNEQFFGPGTRLTVL.

V usage is TRBV7-9 and J usage is TRBJ2-5, with 7 bases that match TRBD1. Germline loops: CDR1 SEHNR, CDR2 FQNEAQ (reference sequence). V was pared by 5 bases and J by 5 bases, with 11 bases of the junction left unmatched. The CDR3 contains 15 residues. The CDR3, as DNA: TGTGCCAGCAGCCTCTTAGGGGGCGGCGGGGAGACCCAGTACTTC. This encodes CASSLLGGGGETQYF.

The rearrangement links TRBV9 to TRBJ1-4; perhaps TRBD1 as D (6 bases). Trimming stripped 0 bases from V and 2 bases from J, with 14 bases between. The CDR3 spans 17 residues. Looked up from germline, CDR1 is SGDLS and CDR2 is YYNGEE. CDR3 DNA: TGTGCCAGCAGCGTAGGAACCATAGGGGGGACTAATGAAAAACTGTTTTTT. Amino acid sequence: CASSVGTIGGTNEKLFF.

The CDR3 bases are TGTGCCACCAGTGAACGCGGGAGGGTCACGGAGACCCAGTACTTC. Protein: CATSERGRVTETQYF. The gene calls are TRBV24-1 and TRBJ2-5, with 9 nucleotides matching TRBD2. The CDR3 spans 15 residues. Per the germline V gene, CDR1 is KGHDR and CDR2 is SFDVKD. V lost 4 bases, J lost 5 bases, and 7 bases stayed unmatched.

The chain has TRBV29-1 and TRBJ1-1; D remains ambiguous. V gave up 3 bases and J gave up 0 bases, with 8 bases separating them. The germline gives CDR1 SQVTM, CDR2 ANQGSEA. CDR3 size: 13 residues. CDR3 in amino acids: CSVDDGLNTEAFF. CDR3 DNA: TGCAGCGTTGATGACGGATTGAACACTGAAGCTTTCTTT.

Note on this clone: One end of the junction varies from germline; a read error may be responsible. This chain uses TRBV5-1 with TRBJ1-1; a weak D match, TRBD1 (5 bases). The CDR3 extends over 15 amino acids. The germline CDR1 and CDR2 sequences are SGHRS and YFSETQ. The CDR3 is CASSGDGRVNTEAFF. Here the CDR3 DNA reads TGTGCCAGCAGCGGGGACGGGCGGGTGAACACTGAAGCTTTCTTT.

This chain connects TRBV19 to TRBJ2-1; 8 bases match TRBD2. Per the germline V gene, CDR1 is LNHDA and CDR2 is SQIVND (reference sequence). J gave up 9 bases and V 6 bases, and 13 bases lay outside the gene matches. The CDR3 sequence is 15 residues long. The CDR3 is CASRNPPSGRIEQFF. The CDR3 DNA reads TGTGCCAGTAGAAACCCCCCCAGCGGGAGAATTGAGCAGTTCTTC.

By frequency in the sample, this clone is medium-sized. The chain employs TRBV27 and TRBJ1-2, with D perhaps TRBD1 (6 bases). The CDR3 contains 15 residues. Germline CDR1 is MNHEY and CDR2 is SMNVEV (reference sequence). V gave up 5 bases and J gave up 4 bases, with 17 bases separating them. CDR3 in DNA: TGTGCCAGCAGTCCGTCCTACGGAGGGGGCTATGGCTACACCTTC. It is translated as CASSPSYGGGYGYTF.

This clone was seen more than once but under ten times. The rearrangement joins TRBV6-5 to TRBJ2-5; 9 nucleotides align to TRBD1. V lost 4 bases to trimming and J lost 3 bases; unmatched junction nucleotides: 9. Per germline, CDR1 MNHEY and CDR2 SVGAGI. The CDR3 has 16 residues. In nucleotides, the CDR3 is TGTGCCAGCAGTTTAAGGACCGGGACAGGGAAAGAGACCCAGTACTTC. Translation: CASSLRTGTGKETQYF.

V gene TRBV5-4 combines with J gene TRBJ2-4; no clear D. This CDR3 is built from 16 residues. CDR1 is SGHNT, CDR2 YYREEE, per germline (reference sequence). With 0 bases removed from V and 1 base from J, the gap between germline ends came to 11 bases. CDR3 protein: CASSLVSLGAKNIQYF. The CDR3, as DNA: TGTGCCAGCAGCTTGGTTTCACTCGGGGCCAAAAACATTCAGTACTTC.

This clone was seen just once. The chain is built from TRBV27 and TRBJ2-4; no clear D. Trimming shortened V by 4 bases and J by 5 bases, and 12 bases separated the two germline ends. This CDR3 comprises 14 residues. The germline CDR1 and CDR2 sequences are MNHEY and SMNVEV (reference sequence). CDR3 DNA: TGTGCCAGCAGTTCAGTAGGACCCCAAAACATTCAGTACTTC. It yields the protein CASSSVGPQNIQYF.

The J gene is TRBJ1-5, the V gene TRBV6-1; no reliable D call. This CDR3 comprises 14 residues. V dropped 2 bases and J dropped 3 bases, with 8 bases sitting between them. The V gene's germline CDR1 is MNHNS and CDR2 SASEGT. The CDR3: CASSETFVNQPQHF. In nucleotides, the CDR3 is TGTGCCAGCAGTGAAACCTTCGTCAATCAGCCCCAGCATTTT.

The gene calls are TRBV7-2 and TRBJ2-2; TRBD2 might be the D (6 bases). CDR1 and CDR2 from the germline V gene are SGHTA and FQGNSA. V shed 5 bases and J shed 4 bases, with 14 bases lying between them. The length of the CDR3 is 15 residues. The CDR3 DNA reads TGTGCCAGCAGCCTTCGGGACTTTGGCACCGGGGAGCTGTTTTTT. This sequence encodes CASSLRDFGTGELFF.

The chain combines TRBV30 with TRBJ1-5; D ambiguous. Germline lookup yields CDR1 GTSNPN and CDR2 SVGIG (reference sequence). The CDR3 extends over 12 amino acids. Trimming left V 1 base short and J 7 bases short, with 8 bases between. CDR3 sequence: CAWSEGRQPQHF. The CDR3 bases are TGTGCCTGGAGTGAAGGGCGCCAGCCCCAGCATTTT.

V usage is TRBV19 and J usage is TRBJ2-3; possibly TRBD1 for D (5 bases). Between the trimmed V and J ends, which lost 1 base and 2 bases, there was a span of 7 bases. CDR3 length: 14 residues. Per the germline V gene, CDR1 is LNHDA and CDR2 is SQIVND (reference sequence). The CDR3 DNA is TGTGCCAGTAGTATAGGACAGCCCACAGATACGCAGTATTTT. Amino acids: CASSIGQPTDTQYF. The variable domain in full, with the rest retrieved from reference TRBV19 and TRBJ2-3, is DGGITQSPKYLFRKEGQNVTLSCEQNLNHDAMYWYRQDPGQGLRLIYYSQIVNDFQKGDIAEGYSVSREKKESFPLTVTSAQKNPTAFYLCASSIGQPTDTQYFGPGTRLTVL.

This chain joins TRBV4-1 and TRBJ1-1; no firm D call. Germline V gene data show CDR1 as MGHRA and CDR2 as YSYEKL. V was shortened by 3 bases and J by 2 bases, with 13 bases between the two germline ends. The CDR3 has 15 amino acids. CDR3 nucleotide sequence: TGCGCCAGCAGCCAGACTCAGCGGACTAACACTGAAGCTTTCTTT. This codes for CASSQTQRTNTEAFF.

The chain is built from TRBV21-1 and TRBJ2-3. TRBV21-1 is described as a pseudogene. This CDR3 has 16 amino acids. In DNA, the CDR3 is TGTGCCAGCAGCAAACTTAGGGGACGGCGCACAGATACGCAGTATTTT. Its protein product is CASSKLRGRRTDTQYF.

A single count supports this clone. The rearrangement uses TRBV11-3 and TRBJ2-1, with D perhaps TRBD1 (6 bases). This CDR3 region has 14 residues. Germline CDR1 SGHNT, CDR2 YENEEA. V shed 4 bases and J shed 7 bases, with 14 bases lying between them. The CDR3 DNA reads TGTGCCAGCAGCTGGCCAGGAACAGGGAATGAGCAGTTCTTC. Translation: CASSWPGTGNEQFF.

The chain has TRBV27 and TRBJ1-2; 7 bases agree with TRBD1. Trimming cost V 2 bases and J 0 bases; bases outside gene matches: 0. The CDR3 spans 14 residues. Germline loops: CDR1 MNHEY, CDR2 SMNVEV (reference sequence). The CDR3 nucleotides are TGTGCCAGCAGTTTAGACAGGGCTAACTATGGCTACACCTTC. Translation gives CASSLDRANYGYTF.

The rearrangement links TRBV7-8 to TRBJ2-1; D is perhaps TRBD1 (6 bases). CDR1 and CDR2 (germline): SGHVS, FQNEAQ. V lost 5 bases and J 5 bases, leaving 19 bases between the germline ends. This CDR3 is built from 16 residues. The DNA of the CDR3 is TGTGCCAGCAGCAACTTACCGGGACATGGAAACAATGAGCAGTTCTTC. Its translation: CASSNLPGHGNNEQFF.

The chain recombines TRBV12-3 or TRBV12-4 with TRBJ1-3, with D unclear. The CDR3 is 12 amino acids. V lost 10 bases, J lost 0 bases, and 7 bases lay in between. The CDR3 DNA is TGTGCCACCAGGAGCTCTGGAAACACCATATATTTT. Translated: CATRSSGNTIYF.

This chain connects TRBV7-2 to TRBJ1-1; the D is unclear. The germline V gene encodes CDR1 SGHTA and CDR2 FQGNSA. V lost 3 bases to trimming and J lost 1 base, with 6 bases between them. This CDR3 is 13 amino acids long. The CDR3 DNA reads as TGTGCCAGCAGCTTGTCGGCGAACACTGAAGCTTTCTTT. It translates to CASSLSANTEAFF.

V usage is TRBV18 and J usage is TRBJ1-3; maybe TRBD1 (5 bases). This CDR3 contains 14 residues. Per germline, CDR1 KGHSH and CDR2 LQKENI. V lost 3 bases to trimming and J lost 5 bases, with 11 bases between them. The CDR3 region is CASSPPGIRNTIYF. In nucleotides, the CDR3 is TGTGCCAGCTCACCCCCAGGGATTCGAAACACCATATATTTT.

This chain connects TRBV11-1 to TRBJ2-2; the D is unclear. Trimming left V 1 base short and J 8 bases short, with 11 bases between. Germline CDR1 SGHAT, CDR2 FQDESV (reference sequence). The CDR3 is 14 residues long. DNA for the CDR3: TGTGCCAGCAGCTTAGTATCGCTACCTGGGGAGCTGTTTTTT. This sequence encodes CASSLVSLPGELFF.

The chain links TRBV12-5 to TRBJ2-2; 7 bases match TRBD1. Germline V gene lookup returns CDR1 LGHNT and CDR2 FRNRAP. The CDR3 consists of 16 residues. V lost 6 bases to trimming and J lost 0 bases; unmatched junction nucleotides: 7. This CDR3 is CASGPGQSTNTGELFF. CDR3 in DNA: TGTGCTAGTGGCCCGGGACAGTCTACGAACACCGGGGAGCTGTTTTTT.

The chain joins TRBV7-8 to TRBJ2-5; TRBD2 matches at 8 bases. V shed 2 bases, J shed 2 bases, and the junction held 4 bases outside the gene matches. This CDR3 is built from 15 residues. The germline V gene encodes CDR1 SGHVS and CDR2 FQNEAQ. The DNA of the CDR3 is TGTGCCAGCAGCTTATTTGCGGGGGGACAAGAGACCCAGTACTTC. Residues: CASSLFAGGQETQYF. The full variable domain, in which reference TRBV7-8 and TRBJ2-5 provide the parts outside the CDR3, is GAGVSQSPRYKVAKRGQDVALRCDPISGHVSLFWYQQALGQGPEFLTYFQNEAQLDKSGLPSDRFFAERPEGSVSTLKIQRTQQEDSAVYLCASSLFAGGQETQYFGPGTRLLVL.

The chain employs TRBV2 and TRBJ2-5, with 10 bases identical to TRBD2. CDR3 length: 16 amino acids. Germline values: CDR1 SNHLY, CDR2 FYNNEI. The trim removed 6 bases at V and 5 bases at J, leaving 12 bases unmatched. As DNA, the CDR3 is TGTGCCAGCAGCGGGCTAGCGGGGGCGCGGTCGGAGACCCAGTACTTC. As protein: CASSGLAGARSETQYF.

This CDR3 reads CASSLGLGSYEQYV. The CDR3 DNA sequence: TGTGCCAGCAGCTTGGGGCTGGGGTCCTACGAGCAGTACGTC. The chain is built from TRBV5-1 and TRBJ2-7; tentative D call: TRBD1 (5 bases). The CDR3 is made up of 14 amino acids. Germline CDR1 SGHRS, CDR2 YFSETQ.

This chain joins TRBV9 and TRBJ2-1; no clear D gene. The CDR3 totals 13 residues. V was trimmed by 0 bases and J by 9 bases, leaving 10 bases between them. CDR1 and CDR2 (germline): SGDLS, YYNGEE. CDR3 nucleotide sequence: TGTGCCAGCAGCGTAGAACTGGCGGCTGAGCAGTTCTTC. Residues: CASSVELAAEQFF.